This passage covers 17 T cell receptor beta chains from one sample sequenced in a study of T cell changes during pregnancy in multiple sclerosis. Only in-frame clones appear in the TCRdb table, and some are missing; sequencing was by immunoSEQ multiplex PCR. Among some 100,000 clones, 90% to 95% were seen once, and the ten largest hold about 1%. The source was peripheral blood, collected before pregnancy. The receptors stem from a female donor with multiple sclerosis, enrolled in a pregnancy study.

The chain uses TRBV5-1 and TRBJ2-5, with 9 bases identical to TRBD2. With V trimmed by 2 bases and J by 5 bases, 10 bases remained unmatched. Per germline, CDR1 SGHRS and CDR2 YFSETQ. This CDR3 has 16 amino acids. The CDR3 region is CASSFSGRPDTETQYF. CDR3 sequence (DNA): TGCGCCAGCAGCTTCAGCGGGAGGCCCGATACCGAGACCCAGTACTTC.

CDR3 sequence: CASRTGSSYNSPLHF. The CDR3 nucleotides are TGTGCCTCCCGGACAGGGAGCTCCTATAATTCACCCCTCCACTTT. The rearrangement links TRBV30 to TRBJ1-6; 8 nucleotides match TRBD1. J gave up 0 bases and V 7 bases, and 5 bases lay outside the gene matches. Germline CDR1 GTSNPN, CDR2 SVGIG (reference sequence). The CDR3 runs to 15 residues.

This CDR3 reads CASSLVGLAGNEQYF. In DNA form, the CDR3 reads TGTGCCAGCAGCTTAGTAGGACTAGCGGGAAACGAGCAGTACTTC. This chain connects TRBV7-9 to TRBJ2-7; 12 nucleotides match TRBD2. Germline CDR1 and CDR2: SEHNR and FQNEAQ (reference sequence). The CDR3 extends over 15 amino acids. Trimming cost V 1 base and J 5 bases; bases outside gene matches: 3.

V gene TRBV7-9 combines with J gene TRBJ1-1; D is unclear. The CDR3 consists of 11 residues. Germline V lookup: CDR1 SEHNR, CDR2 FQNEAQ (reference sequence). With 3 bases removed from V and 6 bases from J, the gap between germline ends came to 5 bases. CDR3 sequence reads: CASSLSSEAFF. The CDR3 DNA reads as TGTGCCAGCAGCTTGAGTTCTGAAGCTTTCTTT.

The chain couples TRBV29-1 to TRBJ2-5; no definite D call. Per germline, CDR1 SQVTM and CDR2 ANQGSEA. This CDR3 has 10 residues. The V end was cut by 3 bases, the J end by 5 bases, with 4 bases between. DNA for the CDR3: TGCAGCGTTGACATGGAGACCCAGTACTTC. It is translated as CSVDMETQYF.

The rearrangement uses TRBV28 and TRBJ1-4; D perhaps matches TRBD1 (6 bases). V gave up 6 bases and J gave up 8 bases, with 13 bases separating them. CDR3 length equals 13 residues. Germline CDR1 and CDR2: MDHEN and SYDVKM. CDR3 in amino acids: CASRGRGGEKLFF. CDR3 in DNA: TGTGCCAGCAGGGGCAGGGGCGGAGAAAAACTGTTTTTT.

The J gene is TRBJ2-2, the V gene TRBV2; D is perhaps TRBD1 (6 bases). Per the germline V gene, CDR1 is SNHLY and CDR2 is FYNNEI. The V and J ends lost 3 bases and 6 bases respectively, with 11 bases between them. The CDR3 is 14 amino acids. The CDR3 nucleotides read TGTGCCAGCAGTGAGCAGGGGCCTTCCGGGGAGCTGTTTTTT. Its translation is CASSEQGPSGELFF.

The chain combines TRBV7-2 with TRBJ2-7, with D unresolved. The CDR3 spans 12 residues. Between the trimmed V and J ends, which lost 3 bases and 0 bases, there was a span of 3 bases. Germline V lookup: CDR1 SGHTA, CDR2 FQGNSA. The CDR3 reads CASSFSSYEQYF. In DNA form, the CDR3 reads TGTGCCAGCAGCTTCAGCTCCTACGAGCAGTACTTC.

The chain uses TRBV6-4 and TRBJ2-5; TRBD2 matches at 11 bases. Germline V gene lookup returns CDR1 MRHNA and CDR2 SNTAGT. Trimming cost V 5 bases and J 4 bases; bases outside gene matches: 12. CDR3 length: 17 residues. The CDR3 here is CASSPDLAGGPGETQYF. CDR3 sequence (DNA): TGTGCCAGCAGTCCTGACTTAGCGGGAGGGCCGGGAGAGACCCAGTACTTC.

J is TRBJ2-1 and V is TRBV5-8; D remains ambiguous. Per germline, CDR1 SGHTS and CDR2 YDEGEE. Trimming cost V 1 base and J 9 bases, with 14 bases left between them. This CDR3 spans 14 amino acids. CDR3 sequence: CASSLSAAIIEQFF. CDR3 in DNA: TGTGCCAGCAGCTTGTCGGCGGCGATAATTGAGCAGTTCTTC.

CDR3 residues: CASSLGASTGVLYNEQFF. The CDR3 nucleotides are TGTGCCAGCAGCTTAGGGGCTTCGACGGGGGTCCTCTACAATGAGCAGTTCTTC. The genes are TRBV11-3 and TRBJ2-1; a weak D match, TRBD2 (6 bases). The CDR3 runs 18 residues. CDR1 and CDR2 from the germline V gene are SGHNT and YENEEA. Trimming took off 1 base at V and 3 bases at J, with 19 bases between the two ends.

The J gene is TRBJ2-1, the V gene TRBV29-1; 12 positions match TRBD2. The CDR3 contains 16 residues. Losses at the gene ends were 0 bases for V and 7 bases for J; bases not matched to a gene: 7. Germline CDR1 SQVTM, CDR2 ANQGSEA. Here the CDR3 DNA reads TGCAGCGTTGAAGACTCGCTAGCGGGAGGGTTAAATGAGCAGTTCTTC. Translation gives CSVEDSLAGGLNEQFF.

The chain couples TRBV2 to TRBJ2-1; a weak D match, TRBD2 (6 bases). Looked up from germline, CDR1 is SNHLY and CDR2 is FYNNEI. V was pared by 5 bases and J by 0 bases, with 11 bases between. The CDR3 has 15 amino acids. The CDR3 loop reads CASSPGGSSYNEQFF. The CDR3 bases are TGTGCCAGCAGTCCTGGAGGGAGCTCCTACAATGAGCAGTTCTTC.

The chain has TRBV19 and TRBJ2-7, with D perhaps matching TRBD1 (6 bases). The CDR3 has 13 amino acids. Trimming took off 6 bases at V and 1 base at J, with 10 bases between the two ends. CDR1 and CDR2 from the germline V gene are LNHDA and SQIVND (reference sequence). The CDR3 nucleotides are TGTGCCAGTAGCAGGGGAGCGTCCTACGAGCAGTACTTC. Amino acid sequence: CASSRGASYEQYF.

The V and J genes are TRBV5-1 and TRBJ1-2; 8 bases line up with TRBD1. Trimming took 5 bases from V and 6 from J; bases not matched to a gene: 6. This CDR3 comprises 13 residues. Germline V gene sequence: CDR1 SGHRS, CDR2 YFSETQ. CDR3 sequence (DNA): TGCGCCAGCAGTCTCCAGGGGGCCGATGGCTACACCTTC. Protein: CASSLQGADGYTF.

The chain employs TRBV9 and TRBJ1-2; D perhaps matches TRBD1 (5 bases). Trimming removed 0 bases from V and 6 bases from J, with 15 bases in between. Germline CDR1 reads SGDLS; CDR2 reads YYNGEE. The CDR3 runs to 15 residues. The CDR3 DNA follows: TGTGCCAGCAGCGTAGGGTCCGGGCCAGGGAATGGCTACACCTTC. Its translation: CASSVGSGPGNGYTF.

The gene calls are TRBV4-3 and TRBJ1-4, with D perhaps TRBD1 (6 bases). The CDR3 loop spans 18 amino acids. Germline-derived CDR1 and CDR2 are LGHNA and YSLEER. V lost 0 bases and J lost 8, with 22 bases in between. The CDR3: CASSQESNPARGNEKLFF. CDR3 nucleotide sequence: TGCGCCAGCAGCCAAGAAAGTAACCCGGCCAGGGGAAACGAAAAACTGTTTTTT.